This T cell receptor beta chain emerged from a study of pediatric ulcerative colitis. One to two pinch biopsies were taken from the rectum during colonoscopy. Control subjects, colonoscoped for suspected IBD, had macroscopically and histologically normal endoscopy. Study results and caveats: Compared with controls, ulcerative colitis showed greater blood-rectum clone sharing.

In regard to this clone: Its antigen remains unidentified.

Assay used: immunoSEQ multiplex PCR; TCRdb lists only in-frame clones, some missing. The sample yields more than 9,000 clones, approximately 80% seen once. This TCR was sampled from a girl aged 5-17 years who was a control in a study of pediatric ulcerative colitis. Sequenced sample: gut tissue.

The CDR3 DNA reads as TGTGCCAGCAGGCCTAGAGGCGGAGTATACGAGCAGTACTTC. The encoded protein is CASRPRGGVYEQYF. J is TRBJ2-7 and V is TRBV6-9; no firm D call. Germline CDR1 reads MNHGY; CDR2 reads SVAAGI. V gave up 6 bases and J gave up 4 bases, with 16 bases separating them. This CDR3 has 14 amino acids.